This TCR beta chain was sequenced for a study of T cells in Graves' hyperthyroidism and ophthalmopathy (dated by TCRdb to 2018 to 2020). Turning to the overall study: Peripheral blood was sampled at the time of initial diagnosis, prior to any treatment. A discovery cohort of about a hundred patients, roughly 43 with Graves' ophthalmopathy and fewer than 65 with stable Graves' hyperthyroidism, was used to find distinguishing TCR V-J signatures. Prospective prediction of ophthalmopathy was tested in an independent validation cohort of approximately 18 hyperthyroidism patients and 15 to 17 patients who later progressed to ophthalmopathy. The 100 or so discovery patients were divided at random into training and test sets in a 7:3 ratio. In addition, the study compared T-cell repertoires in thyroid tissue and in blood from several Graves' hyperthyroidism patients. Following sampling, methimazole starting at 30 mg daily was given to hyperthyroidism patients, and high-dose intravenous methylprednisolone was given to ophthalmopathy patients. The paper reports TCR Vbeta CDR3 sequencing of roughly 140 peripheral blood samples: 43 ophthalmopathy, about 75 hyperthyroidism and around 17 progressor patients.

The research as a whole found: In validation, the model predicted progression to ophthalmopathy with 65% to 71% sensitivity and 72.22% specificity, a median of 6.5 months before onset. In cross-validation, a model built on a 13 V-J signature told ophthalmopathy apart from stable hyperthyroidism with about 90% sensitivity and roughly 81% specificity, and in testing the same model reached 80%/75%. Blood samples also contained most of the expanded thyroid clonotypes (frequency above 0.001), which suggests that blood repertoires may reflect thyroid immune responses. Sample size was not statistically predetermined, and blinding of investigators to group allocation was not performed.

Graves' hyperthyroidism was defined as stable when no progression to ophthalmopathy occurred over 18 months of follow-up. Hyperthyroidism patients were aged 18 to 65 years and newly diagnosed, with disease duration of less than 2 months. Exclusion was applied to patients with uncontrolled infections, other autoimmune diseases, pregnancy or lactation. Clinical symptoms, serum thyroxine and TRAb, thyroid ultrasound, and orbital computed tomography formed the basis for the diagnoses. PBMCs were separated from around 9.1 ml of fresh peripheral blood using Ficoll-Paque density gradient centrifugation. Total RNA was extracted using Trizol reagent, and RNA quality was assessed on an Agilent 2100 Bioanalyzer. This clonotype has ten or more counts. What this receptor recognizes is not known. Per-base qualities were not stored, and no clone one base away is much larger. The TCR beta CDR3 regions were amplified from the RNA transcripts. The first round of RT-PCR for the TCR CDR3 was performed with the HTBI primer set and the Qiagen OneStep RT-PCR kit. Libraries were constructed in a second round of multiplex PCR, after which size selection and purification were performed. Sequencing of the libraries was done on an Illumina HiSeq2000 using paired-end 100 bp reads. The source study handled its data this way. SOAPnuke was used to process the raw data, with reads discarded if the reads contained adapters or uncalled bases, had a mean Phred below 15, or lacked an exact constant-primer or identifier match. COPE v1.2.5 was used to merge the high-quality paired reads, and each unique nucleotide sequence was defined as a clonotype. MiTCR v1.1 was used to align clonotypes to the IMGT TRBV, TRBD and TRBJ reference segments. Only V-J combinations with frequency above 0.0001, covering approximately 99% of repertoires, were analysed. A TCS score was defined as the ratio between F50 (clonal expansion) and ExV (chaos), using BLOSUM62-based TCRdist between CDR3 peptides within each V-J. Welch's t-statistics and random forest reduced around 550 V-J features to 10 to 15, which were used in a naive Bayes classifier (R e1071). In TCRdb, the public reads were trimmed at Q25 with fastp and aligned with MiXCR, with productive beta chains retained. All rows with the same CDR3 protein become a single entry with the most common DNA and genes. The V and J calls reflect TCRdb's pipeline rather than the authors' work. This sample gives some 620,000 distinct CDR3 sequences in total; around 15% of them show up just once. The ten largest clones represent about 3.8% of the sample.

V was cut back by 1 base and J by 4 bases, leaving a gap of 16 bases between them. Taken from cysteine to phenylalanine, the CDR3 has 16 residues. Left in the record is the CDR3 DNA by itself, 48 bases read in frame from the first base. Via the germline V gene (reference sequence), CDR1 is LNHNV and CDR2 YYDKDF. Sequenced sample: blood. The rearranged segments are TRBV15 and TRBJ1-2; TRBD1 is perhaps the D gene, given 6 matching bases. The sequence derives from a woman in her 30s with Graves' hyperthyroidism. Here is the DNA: TGTGCCACCAGCAGAGGTCTCGTAAGGGGGGTCTATGGCTACACCTTC. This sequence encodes CATSRGLVRGVYGYTF.